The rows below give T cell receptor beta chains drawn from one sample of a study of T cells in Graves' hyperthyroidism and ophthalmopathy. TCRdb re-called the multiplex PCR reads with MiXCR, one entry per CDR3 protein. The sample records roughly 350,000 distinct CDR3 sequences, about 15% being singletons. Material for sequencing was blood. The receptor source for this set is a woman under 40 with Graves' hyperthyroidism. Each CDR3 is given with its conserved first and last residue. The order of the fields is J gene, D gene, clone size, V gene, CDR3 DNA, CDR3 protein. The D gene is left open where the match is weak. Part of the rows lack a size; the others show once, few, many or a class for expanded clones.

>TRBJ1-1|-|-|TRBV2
TGTGCCAGCAGTGATTCCCCAGGAGGGAACACTGAAGCTTTCTTT
CASSDSPGGNTEAFF
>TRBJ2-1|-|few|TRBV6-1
TGTGCCAGCATGAACGCGCTCGGCGTTGAGCAGTTCTTC
CASMNALGVEQFF
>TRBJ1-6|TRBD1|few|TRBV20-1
TGCAGTGCTAGACCCCCAACCCGACAGGGCAATTCACCCCTCCACTTT
CSARPPTRQGNSPLHF
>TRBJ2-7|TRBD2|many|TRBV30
TGTGCCTGGAGTGTCAGCGGGAGCTCCTACGAGCAGTACTTC
CAWSVSGSSYEQYF
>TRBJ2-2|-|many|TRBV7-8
TGTGCCAGCAGCTTCTTCGCCGGGGAGCTGTTTTTT
CASSFFAGELFF
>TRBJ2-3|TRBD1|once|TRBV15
TGTGCCGCCAGCAGAGATCAGGGGGCTAGTGCTGATACGCAGTATTTT
CAASRDQGASADTQYF
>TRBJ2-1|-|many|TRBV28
TGTGCCAGCAGTTTTGGTGAGCAGTTCTTC
CASSFGEQFF
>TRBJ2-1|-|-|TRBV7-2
TGTGCCAGCAGCCCGAACAGGAATGAGCAGTTCTTC
CASSPNRNEQFF
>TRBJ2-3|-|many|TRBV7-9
TGTGCCAGCAGCTTATGGCTTAACACAGATACGCAGTATTTT
CASSLWLNTDTQYF
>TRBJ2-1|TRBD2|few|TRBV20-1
TGCAGTGCTAAAGGGGGAGCGGGGGCCGCCTACAATGAGCAGTTCTTC
CSAKGGAGAAYNEQFF
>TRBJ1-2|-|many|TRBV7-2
TGTGCCAGCAGCTTAGGAGTTAGTGCCTCTATTGGAGGCTACACCTTC
CASSLGVSASIGGYTF